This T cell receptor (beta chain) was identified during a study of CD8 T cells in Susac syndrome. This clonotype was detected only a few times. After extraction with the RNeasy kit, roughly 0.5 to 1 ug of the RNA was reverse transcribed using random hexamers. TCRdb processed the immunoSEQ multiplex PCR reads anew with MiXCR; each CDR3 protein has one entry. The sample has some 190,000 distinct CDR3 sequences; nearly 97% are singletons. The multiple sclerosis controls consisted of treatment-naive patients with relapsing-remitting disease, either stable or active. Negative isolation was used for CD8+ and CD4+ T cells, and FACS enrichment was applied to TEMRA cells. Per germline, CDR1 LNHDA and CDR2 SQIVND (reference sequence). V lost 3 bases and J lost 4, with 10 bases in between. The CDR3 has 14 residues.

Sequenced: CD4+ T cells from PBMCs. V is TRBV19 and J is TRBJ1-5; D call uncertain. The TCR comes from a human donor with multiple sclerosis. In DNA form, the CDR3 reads TGTGCCAGTAGTATCTCTGGAGAGAATCAGCCCCAGCATTTT. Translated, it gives CASSISGENQPQHF.